This TCR beta chain came from a study of cytomegalovirus exposure and HLA in healthy donors. The germline gives CDR1 SGHNT, CDR2 YYREEE (reference sequence). V was clipped by 7 bases and J by 5 bases, with 12 bases between them. There are 12 residues in the CDR3. PCR employed 60 Vbeta and 13 Jbeta primers. Generated by immunoSEQ multiplex PCR, the TCRdb table keeps only in-frame clones and is missing some. This sample has some 160,000 clones, with over 60% found just once. The TCR originated in a woman in her twenties or thirties in good health and CMV-seronegative. The sequenced sample was PBMCs. This rearrangement joins TRBV5-4 to TRBJ1-1; D is possibly TRBD1 (6 bases). The CDR3 protein is CASFGQGTEAFF. CDR3 coding DNA: TGTGCCAGCTTTGGGCAGGGGACTGAAGCTTTCTTT.